The count of the clone carrying this T cell receptor beta chain is one. Sequencing used immunoSEQ multiplex PCR; TCRdb keeps in-frame clones, though not all of them. The sample has about 210,000 clones; about nine tenths are singletons. Germline V lookup: CDR1 SGHRS, CDR2 YFSETQ. This CDR3 contains 15 residues. V shed 2 bases and J shed 3 bases, with 12 bases lying between them. The sample comes from a study of blood T cell repertoires in COVID-19. The overall study: Acute-phase and convalescent COVID-19 samples originated in the United States, Italy and Spain. From T cells, B-cell-depleted T cells, or PBMCs came the material, which was cDNA or gDNA.

V gene TRBV5-1 combines with J gene TRBJ1-5; the D gene is possibly TRBD1 (6 bases). The sequenced material came from PBMCs or T cells enriched from blood (not recorded which). This sequence originates from a woman aged 40 to 50 with acute COVID-19. This CDR3 reads CASSFGGAPNQPQHF. The CDR3 DNA reads TGCGCCAGCAGCTTCGGGGGGGCGCCCAATCAGCCCCAGCATTTT.